This T cell receptor beta chain was observed in a study of blood T cell repertoires in COVID-19 (dated by TCRdb to the early 2020s). Context from the whole study: The collaborator samples originated in the United States, Italy and Spain and spanned the acute and convalescent phases of COVID-19. The material from the prospective study consisted of cDNA or gDNA derived from T cells, B-cell-depleted T cells, or PBMCs. Subjects who had been exposed to COVID-19, were actively infected with it, or had recovered from it provided the deeply sampled blood TCRbeta repertoires that made up the dataset. The repertoires were made available in a free public database intended to serve as a resource for research on the immune response to SARS-CoV-2. The samples were drawn from two sources: the first 160 participants of the ongoing ImmuneRACE study, and approximately 1,300 subjects contributed by 6 global collaborators. Sample metadata almost always included a de-identified subject ID, COVID-19 status, age in years and sex. Where HLA class I and class II types were available, the types were taken from metadata supplied by the sample provider, not from assay-based typing. The study at large found these results: The amount of clinical and demographic metadata varied by source and participant and was provided uncurated.

The immunoSEQ Assay, a bias-controlled multiplex PCR, was used to amplify TCRbeta CDR3 regions from genomic DNA. On the authors' methods: The number of nucleated cells in each sample was estimated by amplification of reference gene primers within the assay. To quantify the absolute abundance of each unique TCRbeta CDR3 rearrangement, sequence reads were collapsed and filtered. For each sample, productive Simpson clonality was calculated as the square root of Simpson's diversity index over productive rearrangements. TCRdb holds this immuneACCESS table with in-frame rearrangements only. Some clones are missing; in checked studies, unresolved V genes explain under half, and the rest has no known cause. That table gives V, J and clone size, and the DNA gave D and trimming. Counted in this sample were roughly 300,000 clones; roughly 89% of them appeared once. The ten most abundant clones make up approximately 1.8% of the sample.

The germline V gene encodes CDR1 MNHEY and CDR2 SVGAGI. V lost 6 bases and J lost 2 bases, and the count of bases not matched to a germline gene is 5. The CDR3 sequence holds 14 residues, the cysteine and phenylalanine included. Here the CDR3 DNA is all that survives: 42 bases in frame from base 1. As to this clone: No cognate antigen has been identified for it. Base quality data are lacking; no much larger clone is found one base away.

At one collaborating source in Seattle, patients were enrolled during active infection and were followed longitudinally through the course of disease. Whole blood was collected in K2EDTA tubes by collaborating institutions according to the institutions' own protocols. For TCRbeta analysis, collaborator samples were shipped as frozen whole blood, as isolated PBMCs, or as DNA extracted from either sample type. The rearranged chain carries TRBV6-5 and TRBJ2-3, and TRBD2 matches 7 of the central bases. Sequencing was carried out using peripheral blood. The TCR was taken from a woman aged 30 to 39 with COVID-19, enrolled during active disease. The base sequence is TGTGCCAGCAGGTTGGGGGGGGACACAGATACGCAGTATTTT. Its protein reads: CASRLGGDTDTQYF.